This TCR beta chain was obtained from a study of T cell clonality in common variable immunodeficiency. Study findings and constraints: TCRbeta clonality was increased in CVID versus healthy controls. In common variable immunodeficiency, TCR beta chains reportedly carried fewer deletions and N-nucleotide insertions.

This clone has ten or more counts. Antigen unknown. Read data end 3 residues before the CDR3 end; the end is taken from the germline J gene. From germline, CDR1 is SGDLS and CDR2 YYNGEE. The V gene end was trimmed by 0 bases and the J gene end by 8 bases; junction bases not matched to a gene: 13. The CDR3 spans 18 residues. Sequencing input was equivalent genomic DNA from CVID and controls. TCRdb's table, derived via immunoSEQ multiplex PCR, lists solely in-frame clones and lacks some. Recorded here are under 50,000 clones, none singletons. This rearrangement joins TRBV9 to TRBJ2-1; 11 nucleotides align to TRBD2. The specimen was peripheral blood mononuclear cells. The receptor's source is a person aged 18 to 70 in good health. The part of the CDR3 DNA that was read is TGTGCCAGCAGCGTAGATGCCGTGCCTAGCGGGAGGCTCCATGAG. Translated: CASSVDAVPSGRLHE. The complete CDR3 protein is CASSVDAVPSGRLHEQFF.